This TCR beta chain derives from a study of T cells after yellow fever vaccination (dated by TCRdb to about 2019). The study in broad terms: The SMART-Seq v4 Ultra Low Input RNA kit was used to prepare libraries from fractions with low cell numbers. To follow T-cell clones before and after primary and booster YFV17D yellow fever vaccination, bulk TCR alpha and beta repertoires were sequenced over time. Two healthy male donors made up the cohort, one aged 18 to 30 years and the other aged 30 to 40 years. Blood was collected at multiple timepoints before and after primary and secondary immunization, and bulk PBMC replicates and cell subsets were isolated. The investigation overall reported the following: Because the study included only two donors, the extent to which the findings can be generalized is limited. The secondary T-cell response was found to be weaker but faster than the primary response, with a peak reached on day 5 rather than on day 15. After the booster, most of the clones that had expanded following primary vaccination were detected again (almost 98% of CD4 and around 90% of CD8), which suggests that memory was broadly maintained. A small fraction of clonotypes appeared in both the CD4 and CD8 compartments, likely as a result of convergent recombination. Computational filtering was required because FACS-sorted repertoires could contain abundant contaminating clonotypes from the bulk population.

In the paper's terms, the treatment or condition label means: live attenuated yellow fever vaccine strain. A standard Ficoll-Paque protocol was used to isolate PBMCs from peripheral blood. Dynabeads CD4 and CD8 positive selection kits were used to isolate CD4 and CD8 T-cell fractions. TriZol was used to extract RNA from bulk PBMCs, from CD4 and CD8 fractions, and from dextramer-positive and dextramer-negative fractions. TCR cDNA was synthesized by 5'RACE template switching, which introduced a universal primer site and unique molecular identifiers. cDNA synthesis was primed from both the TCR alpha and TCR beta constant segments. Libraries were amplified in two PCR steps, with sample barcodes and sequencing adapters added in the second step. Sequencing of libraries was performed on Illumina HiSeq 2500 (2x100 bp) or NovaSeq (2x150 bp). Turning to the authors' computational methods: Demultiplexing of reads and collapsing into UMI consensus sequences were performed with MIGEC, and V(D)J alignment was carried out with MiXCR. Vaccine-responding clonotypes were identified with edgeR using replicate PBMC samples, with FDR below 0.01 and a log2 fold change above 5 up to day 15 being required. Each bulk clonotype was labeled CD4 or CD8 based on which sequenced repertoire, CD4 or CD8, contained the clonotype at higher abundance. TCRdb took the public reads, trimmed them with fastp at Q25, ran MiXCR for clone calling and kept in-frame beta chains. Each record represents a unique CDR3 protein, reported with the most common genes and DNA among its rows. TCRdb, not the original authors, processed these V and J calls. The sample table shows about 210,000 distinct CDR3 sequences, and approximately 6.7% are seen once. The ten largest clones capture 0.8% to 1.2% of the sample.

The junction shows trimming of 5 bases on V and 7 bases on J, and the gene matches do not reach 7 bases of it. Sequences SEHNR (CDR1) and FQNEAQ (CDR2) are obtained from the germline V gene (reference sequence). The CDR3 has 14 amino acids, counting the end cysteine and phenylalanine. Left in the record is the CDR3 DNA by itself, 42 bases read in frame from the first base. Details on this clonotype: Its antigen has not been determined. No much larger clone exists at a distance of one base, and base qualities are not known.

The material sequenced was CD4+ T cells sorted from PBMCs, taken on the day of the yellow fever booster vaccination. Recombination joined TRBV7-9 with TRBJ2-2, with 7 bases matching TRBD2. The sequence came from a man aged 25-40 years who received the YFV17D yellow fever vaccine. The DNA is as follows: TGTGCCAGCAGCGTCCCTAGCGGTGGCGGGGAGCTGTTTTTT. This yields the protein CASSVPSGGGELFF.